A single sample gave rise to the 2 T cell receptor beta chains below, sequenced in a study of blood T cell repertoires in COVID-19. The assay was immunoSEQ multiplex PCR, and TCRdb's table has in-frame clones only and misses some. This sample has over 120,000 clones; 80% to 85% occur once, and the top ten carry under 5%. The sample consisted of peripheral blood. These receptor sequences come from an older woman with acute or convalescent COVID-19.

The chain recombines TRBV28 with TRBJ2-7; TRBD1 aligns across 7 bases. CDR1 MDHEN and CDR2 SYDVKM come from the germline V gene. This CDR3 is built from 13 residues. Germline trimming cut 10 bases from V and 5 bases from J; bases unmatched to any gene: 11. CDR3 loop: CAIRGQDWNEQYF. DNA for the CDR3: TGTGCCATTCGCGGACAGGACTGGAACGAGCAGTACTTC.

V and J are TRBV18 and TRBJ2-7; 8 positions match TRBD1. The CDR3 runs 14 residues. The V gene's germline CDR1 is KGHSH and CDR2 LQKENI. V lost 1 base and J lost 5; bases outside the gene matches: 4. The CDR3 region is CASSPRTGQNEQYF. The CDR3 bases are TGTGCCAGCTCACCACGGACAGGGCAGAACGAGCAGTACTTC.